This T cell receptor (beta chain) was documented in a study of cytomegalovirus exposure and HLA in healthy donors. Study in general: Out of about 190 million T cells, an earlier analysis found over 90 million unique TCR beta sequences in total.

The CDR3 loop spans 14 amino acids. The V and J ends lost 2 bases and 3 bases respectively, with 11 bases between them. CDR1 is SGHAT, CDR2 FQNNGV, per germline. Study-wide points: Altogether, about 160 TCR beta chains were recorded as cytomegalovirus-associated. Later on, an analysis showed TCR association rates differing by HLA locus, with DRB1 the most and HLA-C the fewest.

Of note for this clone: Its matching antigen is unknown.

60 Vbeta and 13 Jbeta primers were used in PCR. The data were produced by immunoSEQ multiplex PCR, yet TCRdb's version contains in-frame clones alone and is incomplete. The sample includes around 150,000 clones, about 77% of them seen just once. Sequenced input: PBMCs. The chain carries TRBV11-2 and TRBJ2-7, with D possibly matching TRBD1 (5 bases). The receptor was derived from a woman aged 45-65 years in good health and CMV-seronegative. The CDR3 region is CASSLNRGYYEQYF. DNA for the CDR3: TGTGCCAGCAGCTTAAATAGGGGATACTACGAGCAGTACTTC. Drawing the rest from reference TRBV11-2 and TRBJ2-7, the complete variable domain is EAGVAQSPRYKIIEKRQSVAFWCNPISGHATLYWYQQILGQGPKLLIQFQNNGVVDDSQLPKDRFSAERLKGVDSTLKIQPAKLEDSAVYLCASSLNRGYYEQYFGPGTRLTVT.